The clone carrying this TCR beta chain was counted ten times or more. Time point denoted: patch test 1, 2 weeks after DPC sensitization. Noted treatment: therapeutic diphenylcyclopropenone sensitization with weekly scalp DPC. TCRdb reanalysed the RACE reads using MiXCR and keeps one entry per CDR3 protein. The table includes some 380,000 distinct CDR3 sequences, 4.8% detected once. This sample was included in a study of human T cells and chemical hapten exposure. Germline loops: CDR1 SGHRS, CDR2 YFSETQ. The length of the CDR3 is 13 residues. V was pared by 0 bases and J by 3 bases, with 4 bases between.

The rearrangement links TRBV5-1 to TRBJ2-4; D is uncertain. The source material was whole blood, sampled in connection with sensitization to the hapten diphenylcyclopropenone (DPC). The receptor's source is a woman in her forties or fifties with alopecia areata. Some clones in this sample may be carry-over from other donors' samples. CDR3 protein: CASSLGLKNIQYF. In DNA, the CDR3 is TGCGCCAGCAGCTTGGGGCTCAAAAACATTCAGTACTTC.